A single sample is the source of the 11 T cell receptor beta chains below, sequenced in a study of blood T cell repertoires in COVID-19. The repertoire was sequenced with immunoSEQ multiplex PCR; TCRdb's copy has only in-frame clones and lacks some. Among over 60,000 clones listed, 80% to 90% were seen once. Sequencing input: peripheral blood. The receptors were sampled from a man older than 75 with acute or convalescent COVID-19.

This rearrangement joins TRBV14 to TRBJ1-2; the match to TRBD1 covers 7 bases. The V segment lost 4 bases and the J segment 2 bases; nucleotides outside the gene matches: 4. The CDR3 runs to 14 residues. Germline values: CDR1 SGHDN, CDR2 FVKESK. The DNA of the CDR3 is TGTGCCAGCAGCCCGGGAGGGGGCAACTATGGCTACACCTTC. Its translation: CASSPGGGNYGYTF.

The chain joins TRBV2 to TRBJ2-3, with 7 bases that match TRBD1. CDR3 size: 12 residues. The V segment lost 2 bases and the J segment 11 bases; nucleotides outside the gene matches: 4. Germline V lookup: CDR1 SNHLY, CDR2 FYNNEI. Here the CDR3 reads CASSESGQKQYF. In DNA form, the CDR3 reads TGTGCCAGCAGTGAATCGGGACAGAAGCAGTATTTT.

This chain uses TRBV30 with TRBJ1-2; the D is unclear. The CDR3 has 12 amino acids. CDR1 is GTSNPN, CDR2 SVGIG, per germline (reference sequence). Trimming took off 0 bases at V and 8 bases at J, with 10 bases between the two ends. The DNA for the CDR3 is TGTGCCTGGAGTGTCCGGAGCGAGGGCTACACCTTC. Translating gives CAWSVRSEGYTF.

V usage is TRBV6-6 and J usage is TRBJ1-1; TRBD1 agrees at 8 bases. Per germline, CDR1 MNHNY and CDR2 SVGAGI (reference sequence). V gave up 6 bases and J gave up 7 bases; unmatched junction bases: 13. The CDR3 is 15 amino acids. CDR3 protein: CASSPDRGPRIEAFF. In DNA form, the CDR3 reads TGTGCCAGCAGCCCCGACAGGGGCCCTAGGATTGAAGCTTTCTTT.

V is TRBV7-9 and J is TRBJ2-3; the match to TRBD1 covers 7 bases. CDR3 size: 15 residues. Germline-derived CDR1 and CDR2 are SEHNR and FQNEAQ (reference sequence). Trimming took 0 bases from V and 2 from J; bases not matched to a gene: 2. In nucleotides, the CDR3 is TGTGCCAGCAGCTTAGCGGGGACAGACACAGATACGCAGTATTTT. Protein sequence: CASSLAGTDTDTQYF.

CDR3 sequence reads: CAWSVGRGEQYF. In DNA, the CDR3 is TGTGCCTGGAGTGTTGGAAGGGGCGAGCAGTACTTC. The gene calls are TRBV30 and TRBJ2-7, with D maybe TRBD1 (5 bases). This CDR3 contains 12 residues. V lost 0 bases to trimming and J lost 6 bases, with 9 bases between them. Looked up from germline, CDR1 is GTSNPN and CDR2 is SVGIG (reference sequence). Based on the CDR3 plus reference TRBV30 and TRBJ2-7, the full variable domain is SQTIHQWPATLVQPVGSPLSLECTVEGTSNPNLYWYRQAAGRGLQLLFYSVGIGQISSEVPQNLSASRPQDRQFILSSKKLLLSDSGFYLCAWSVGRGEQYFGPGTRLTVT.

J is TRBJ2-7 and V is TRBV15; 8 positions match TRBD1. Germline V gene data show CDR1 as LNHNV and CDR2 as YYDKDF (reference sequence). After removal of 8 bases from V and 2 bases from J, the junction contained 2 bases not matched to a gene. The CDR3 is 12 residues long. CDR3 sequence reads: CATGTGPYEQYF. In DNA form, the CDR3 reads TGTGCCACCGGGACAGGTCCCTACGAGCAGTACTTC.

V and J are TRBV28 and TRBJ2-7; D is unresolved. This CDR3 spans 14 amino acids. Trimming left V 3 bases short and J 4 bases short, with 13 bases between. Looked up from germline, CDR1 is MDHEN and CDR2 is SYDVKM. CDR3 loop: CASSFSERYYEQYF. CDR3 bases: TGTGCCAGCAGTTTTTCCGAGCGCTATTACGAGCAGTACTTC. Complete variable domain (other parts from reference TRBV28 and TRBJ2-7): DVKVTQSSRYLVKRTGEKVFLECVQDMDHENMFWYRQDPGLGLRLIYFSYDVKMKEKGDIPEGYSVSREKKERFSLILESASTNQTSMYLCASSFSERYYEQYFGPGTRLTVT.

The rearrangement links TRBV27 to TRBJ1-2; no clear D gene. V was cut by 2 bases and J by 6 bases, with 10 bases left in between. The CDR3 consists of 13 residues. Germline V gene sequence: CDR1 MNHEY, CDR2 SMNVEV (reference sequence). CDR3 amino acids: CASSLSPYHGYTF. The CDR3 region has the DNA TGTGCCAGCAGTTTAAGTCCCTACCATGGCTACACCTTC.

This rearrangement joins TRBV5-6 to TRBJ2-7; 10 bases line up with TRBD1. The CDR3 runs to 15 residues. The V gene end was trimmed by 0 bases and the J gene end by 8 bases; junction bases not matched to a gene: 8. Germline CDR1 SGHDT, CDR2 YYEEEE. As DNA, the CDR3 is TGTGCCAGCAGCTTGGGACAGGGGGCGATTCAACAGCAGTACTTC. Protein product: CASSLGQGAIQQQYF.

This chain connects TRBV7-9 to TRBJ1-4; the D gene is possibly TRBD1 (6 bases). CDR1 and CDR2 from the germline V gene are SEHNR and FQNEAQ (reference sequence). V was clipped by 0 bases and J by 8 bases, with 13 bases between them. This CDR3 is 15 amino acids long. In DNA form, the CDR3 reads TGTGCCAGCAGCTTAGCCTTCCCAGGGGACGAAAAACTGTTTTTT. It specifies CASSLAFPGDEKLFF.